One and the same sample provided the 4 T cell receptor beta chains below, sequenced in a study of somatic mutations in cytotoxic T cells in rheumatoid arthritis listed by TCRdb under 2017. The library was built by means of the immunoSEQ multiplex PCR assay. In TCRdb, the immuneACCESS table is reduced to in-frame sequences with V and J assigned. These tables do not hold every clone; where another copy was compared, an unresolved V gene accounts for under half, and the others remain unexplained. The sample records roughly 2,400 clones, more than 60% of which are singletons. The ten largest clonotypes hold around 44% of the sample. Sequencing input: CD8+ T cells sorted from blood. The receptor source for this set is a man aged 70-80 years with rheumatoid arthritis.

The genes are TRBV19 and TRBJ2-2, with D tentatively TRBD1 (6 bases). The CDR3 spans 14 residues. V shed 5 bases and J shed 5 bases, with 12 bases lying between them. Germline CDR1 LNHDA, CDR2 SQIVND (reference sequence). This chain's CDR3 is CASSRPGETGELFF. CDR3 DNA: TGTGCCAGTAGTCGCCCAGGGGAGACCGGGGAGCTGTTTTTT.

This clone appeared a few times. A junction end diverges from the germline sequence, so it may reflect a read error. At the DNA level, this CDR3 is encoded by other sequences in the same sample as well. The chain is built from TRBV6-6 and TRBJ2-7, with 9 bases fitting TRBD1. The CDR3 consists of 14 residues. Germline CDR1 is MNHNY and CDR2 is SVGAGI (reference sequence). The CDR3 sequence: CASRQDRGSYEQYF. The CDR3, as DNA: TGCGCCAGCCGTCAGGACAGGGGTTCCTACGAGCAGTACTTC.

V is TRBV4-1 and J is TRBJ2-2, with D unresolved. This CDR3 has 14 residues. The V gene lost 1 base and the J gene lost 7 bases, with 10 bases spanning the gap. The germline CDR1 and CDR2 sequences are MGHRA and YSYEKL. In DNA form, the CDR3 reads TGCGCCAGCAGCCAAGGTGCCGCAGGCGGGGAGCTGTTTTTT. It specifies CASSQGAAGGELFF.

The V call is TRBV5-4, the J call TRBJ1-2, with 9 bases matching TRBD1. The V gene end was trimmed by 1 base and the J gene end by 1 base; junction bases not matched to a gene: 5. The CDR3 is made up of 16 amino acids. Per germline, CDR1 SGHNT and CDR2 YYREEE (reference sequence). CDR3 sequence (DNA): TGTGCCAGCAGCTTGTACAGACAGGGGGGTAACTATGGCTACACCTTC. Translating it yields CASSLYRQGGNYGYTF.